The 32 T cell receptor beta chains below were found in one sample sequenced in a study of blood T cell repertoires in COVID-19. Libraries were prepared by immunoSEQ multiplex PCR; TCRdb keeps only in-frame clonotypes and omits some of them. The top ten hold roughly 4.3% of the sample, which has a few hundred thousand clones, 75% to 90% seen once. Sequences were obtained from PBMCs or T cells enriched from blood (not recorded which). The receptors derive from a woman aged 30 to 39 who had recovered from COVID-19.

The chain recombines TRBV7-8 with TRBJ1-6; D may be TRBD1 (6 bases). Trimming took 6 bases from V and 10 from J, leaving 19 bases between them. The CDR3 covers 15 residues. Germline loops: CDR1 SGHVS, CDR2 FQNEAQ. CDR3 sequence reads: CASSPRPGEGSPLHF. The CDR3, as DNA: TGTGCCAGCAGTCCCCGGCCAGGGGAAGGGTCACCCCTCCACTTT.

The chain has TRBV28 and TRBJ2-2, with D tentatively TRBD2 (5 bases). Deletions cut 7 bases from V and 1 base from J, with 13 bases between. Germline V gene data show CDR1 as MDHEN and CDR2 as SYDVKM. The CDR3 runs 15 residues. This chain's CDR3 is CASNPGLRNTGELFF. For the CDR3, the DNA is TGTGCCAGCAACCCCGGACTGAGGAACACCGGGGAGCTGTTTTTT.

This clone came up a few times. Other DNA sequences within the sample encode an identical CDR3. The chain recombines TRBV18 with TRBJ1-1, with D unresolved. Germline V lookup: CDR1 KGHSH, CDR2 LQKENI. Trimming left V 2 bases short and J 1 base short, with 8 bases between. This CDR3 region has 14 residues. DNA for the CDR3: TGTGCCAGCTCACCAAGCGGCGGGAACACTGAAGCTTTCTTT. It yields the protein CASSPSGGNTEAFF.

This sequence joins TRBV7-2 and TRBJ2-5; D possibly corresponds to TRBD2 (7 bases). CDR3 length: 15 residues. The germline CDR1 and CDR2 sequences are SGHTA and FQGNSA. Trimming left V 5 bases short and J 7 bases short, with 20 bases between. This CDR3 reads CASSEARGAGGTQYF. In nucleotides, the CDR3 is TGTGCCAGCAGCGAAGCCCGGGGGGCAGGTGGGACCCAGTACTTC.

This clone was detected once. This chain uses TRBV29-1 with TRBJ1-2, with TRBD1 identical over 7 bases. Per the germline V gene, CDR1 is SQVTM and CDR2 is ANQGSEA. The CDR3 is 12 residues long. The ends lost 7 bases at V and 1 base at J; junction bases unmatched: 3. The CDR3 is CSGGQNNYGYTF. Here the CDR3 DNA reads TGCAGCGGGGGACAGAATAACTATGGCTACACCTTC.

The chain has TRBV5-8 and TRBJ2-5; 10 positions match TRBD2. From germline, CDR1 is SGHTS and CDR2 YDEGEE. This CDR3 region has 17 residues. V trimming: 2 bases; J trimming: 0 bases; junction bases outside the gene matches: 7. The CDR3 DNA follows: TGTGCCAGCAGCTTTGAACTAGCGGGGCTGTACCAAGAGACCCAGTACTTC. Translated: CASSFELAGLYQETQYF.

The chain uses TRBV7-3 and TRBJ2-7; 8 nucleotides agree with TRBD1. The CDR3 is 13 amino acids. J lost 7 bases, V lost 2 bases, and 4 bases had no gene match. The germline CDR1 and CDR2 sequences are SGHTA and FQGTGA. DNA for the CDR3: TGTGCCAGCAGCTTACAGGGGGCTGGGGAGCAGTACTTC. It specifies CASSLQGAGEQYF.

The chain has TRBV5-5 and TRBJ2-2, with a possible D match to TRBD1 (5 bases). The CDR3 length is 16 residues. Germline V gene data show CDR1 as SGHKS and CDR2 as YYEKEE (reference sequence). Trimming stripped 0 bases from V and 3 bases from J, with 12 bases between. The CDR3 nucleotides read TGTGCCAGCAGCTTGGAAGGGGTCAGTTACACCGGGGAGCTGTTTTTT. Translation: CASSLEGVSYTGELFF.

The chain has TRBV28 and TRBJ1-5; D unresolved. The germline CDR1 and CDR2 sequences are MDHEN and SYDVKM. V lost 4 bases and J lost 3, with 13 bases in between. The CDR3 totals 15 residues. The chain's CDR3 is CASSSRWLINQPQHF. The CDR3 DNA is TGTGCCAGCAGTTCGAGGTGGCTGATCAATCAGCCCCAGCATTTT.

The chain combines TRBV15 with TRBJ1-2; 8 bases map to TRBD1. Trimming at V came to 1 base and at J to 0 bases, leaving 10 bases not matched to a gene. The CDR3 has 18 amino acids. Germline V gives CDR1 LNHNV, CDR2 YYDKDF (reference sequence). The CDR3 nucleotides read TGTGCCACCAGCAGAGGTCAGCCCCGGACAGGGCCTAACTATGGCTACACCTTC. Its protein product is CATSRGQPRTGPNYGYTF.

A single count supports this clone. The genes are TRBV19 and TRBJ1-1; TRBD1 aligns across 11 bases. This CDR3 contains 15 residues. CDR1 LNHDA and CDR2 SQIVND come from the germline V gene (reference sequence). Germline trimming cut 5 bases from V and 8 bases from J; bases unmatched to any gene: 10. This CDR3 reads CASSLETGTGGEAFF. CDR3 bases: TGTGCCAGTAGTCTCGAAACCGGGACAGGGGGAGAAGCTTTCTTT.

The J gene is TRBJ2-2, the V gene TRBV4-2; TRBD2 matches at 8 bases. V was clipped by 1 base and J by 7 bases; unmatched bases: 5. Germline values: CDR1 LGHNA, CDR2 YNFKEQ. The CDR3 is 15 amino acids. CDR3 sequence reads: CASSQGGLAGGELFF. The CDR3 region has the DNA TGTGCCAGCAGCCAAGGAGGACTAGCTGGCGGGGAGCTGTTTTTT.

The genes are TRBV2 and TRBJ1-1, with TRBD1 identical over 8 bases. V shed 4 bases, J shed 3 bases, and the junction held 13 bases outside the gene matches. The V gene's germline CDR1 is SNHLY and CDR2 FYNNEI. The CDR3 covers 17 residues. CDR3 amino acids: CASSGPGGGGTYTEAFF. The CDR3 bases are TGTGCCAGCAGTGGGCCAGGGGGCGGGGGTACGTACACTGAAGCTTTCTTT.

The chain is built from TRBV27 and TRBJ1-1, with 9 bases matching TRBD1. Germline V gene sequence: CDR1 MNHEY, CDR2 SMNVEV (reference sequence). With V trimmed by 4 bases and J by 3 bases, 6 bases remained unmatched. This CDR3 has 15 residues. CDR3 protein: CASSSGTGIDTEAFF. DNA for the CDR3: TGTGCCAGCAGTTCCGGGACAGGGATAGACACTGAAGCTTTCTTT.

The V and J genes are TRBV5-8 and TRBJ1-4; D is unclear. The CDR3 length is 14 residues. Trimming left V 0 bases short and J 4 bases short, with 7 bases between. Germline V gene lookup returns CDR1 SGHTS and CDR2 YDEGEE. CDR3: CASSLVVFNEKLFF. The CDR3 DNA is TGTGCCAGCAGCTTGGTAGTTTTTAATGAAAAACTGTTTTTT.

The rearrangement uses TRBV5-4 and TRBJ1-4; TRBD1 matches at 7 bases. CDR1 is SGHNT and CDR2 is YYREEE in the germline V gene (reference sequence). With V trimmed by 4 bases and J by 3 bases, 6 bases remained unmatched. The CDR3 has 15 residues. The CDR3 sequence is CASSPQGGPNEKLFF. Written as DNA, the CDR3 is TGTGCCAGCAGCCCTCAGGGGGGACCTAATGAAAAACTGTTTTTT. Supplemented by reference TRBV5-4 and TRBJ1-4, the full variable domain reads ETGVTQSPTHLIKTRGQQVTLRCSSQSGHNTVSWYQQALGQGPQFIFQYYREEENGRGNFPPRFSGLQFPNYSSELNVNALELDDSALYLCASSPQGGPNEKLFFGSGTQLSVL.

J is TRBJ2-3 and V is TRBV5-1; D is perhaps TRBD2 (6 bases). The germline gives CDR1 SGHRS, CDR2 YFSETQ. With 5 bases removed from V and 5 bases from J, the gap between germline ends came to 18 bases. This CDR3 has 15 amino acids. The CDR3 region has the DNA TGCGCCAGCAGTACTGGGGCGGGGCGGATAGATACGCAGTATTTT. Translating gives CASSTGAGRIDTQYF.

This clone was picked up one time. CDR3 DNA: TGTGCCAGCAGCCCGGGGTGGGCTAGCGGGAGGTTGGGTGAGCAGTTCTTC. It yields the protein CASSPGWASGRLGEQFF. This chain links TRBV11-3 with TRBJ2-1; 11 nucleotides line up with TRBD2. The V segment lost 5 bases and the J segment 9 bases; nucleotides outside the gene matches: 15. The CDR3 extends over 17 amino acids. Per the germline V gene, CDR1 is SGHNT and CDR2 is YENEEA.

V usage is TRBV3-1 (or the pseudogene TRBV3-2) and J usage is TRBJ2-7, with D perhaps matching TRBD1 (6 bases). The germline V gene has CDR1 LGHDT and CDR2 YNNKEL (reference sequence). V was cut by 4 bases and J by 3 bases, with 10 bases left in between. The CDR3 extends over 13 amino acids. DNA for the CDR3: TGTGCCAGCAGCCTACAGGGTAGCTACGAGCAGTACTTC. It is translated as CASSLQGSYEQYF.

The V and J genes are TRBV1 and TRBJ2-7; TRBD2 is the table's D call and was not checked against the DNA. TRBV1 is designated a pseudogene. The CDR3 spans 18 residues. The CDR3 loop is CTSSQDSGPGAEIYEQYF. The CDR3 DNA follows: TGCACCAGCAGCCAAGATTCCGGTCCAGGAGCGGAGATCTACGAGCAGTACTTC.

The genes are TRBV4-2 and TRBJ1-1; D gene ambiguous. Germline CDR1 and CDR2: LGHNA and YNFKEQ. V was shortened by 0 bases and J by 0 bases, with 11 bases between the two germline ends. The CDR3 has 16 residues. The CDR3 loop reads CASSQDLLTLNTEAFF. In DNA form, the CDR3 reads TGTGCCAGCAGCCAAGATCTTCTGACTCTGAACACTGAAGCTTTCTTT.

The J gene is TRBJ2-5, the V gene TRBV27; TRBD1 agrees at 8 bases. The CDR3 is 16 residues long. The V gene end was trimmed by 0 bases and the J gene end by 4 bases; junction bases not matched to a gene: 7. The germline V gene has CDR1 MNHEY and CDR2 SMNVEV (reference sequence). As DNA, the CDR3 is TGTGCCAGCAGTTTATCCCGCAGGGGGCGAGGAGAGACCCAGTACTTC. Amino acids: CASSLSRRGRGETQYF.

The V gene is TRBV6-1, the J gene TRBJ1-5; the D is unclear. Trimming cost V 0 bases and J 0 bases, with 12 bases left between them. The CDR3 has 17 residues. Germline V CDR1 and CDR2: MNHNS, SASEGT. This chain's CDR3 is CASSEAWGGGSNQPQHF. The CDR3, as DNA: TGTGCCAGCAGTGAAGCTTGGGGAGGAGGTAGCAATCAGCCCCAGCATTTT.

The chain links TRBV28 to TRBJ2-7, with D tentatively TRBD1 (5 bases). This CDR3 is built from 14 residues. Trimming stripped 8 bases from V and 0 bases from J, with 14 bases between. CDR1 MDHEN and CDR2 SYDVKM come from the germline V gene. CDR3 DNA: TGTGCCAGCTTTGGACACTTAAGCTCCTACGAGCAGTACTTC. This sequence encodes CASFGHLSSYEQYF. Combining the CDR3 with reference TRBV28 and TRBJ2-7 gives the whole variable domain DVKVTQSSRYLVKRTGEKVFLECVQDMDHENMFWYRQDPGLGLRLIYFSYDVKMKEKGDIPEGYSVSREKKERFSLILESASTNQTSMYLCASFGHLSSYEQYFGPGTRLTVT.

The chain combines TRBV11-2 with TRBJ2-7, with 7 positions matching TRBD2. V was clipped by 3 bases and J by 5 bases; unmatched bases: 7. Germline-derived CDR1 and CDR2 are SGHAT and FQNNGV. The CDR3 runs 14 residues. CDR3 in amino acids: CASSFPLAGDEQYF. In DNA, the CDR3 is TGTGCCAGCAGCTTTCCCCTCGCGGGAGACGAGCAGTACTTC.

The chain carries TRBV28 and TRBJ1-2; 7 bases map to TRBD1. The CDR3 contains 16 residues. Unmatched junction bases numbered 10, after V lost 4 bases and J lost 2 bases. The germline gives CDR1 MDHEN, CDR2 SYDVKM. For the CDR3, the DNA is TGTGCCAGCAGTTCTATGGGGCAGACAGGGAACTATGGCTACACCTTC. This translates into CASSSMGQTGNYGYTF.

This clone came up a few times. The rearrangement links TRBV6-5 to TRBJ2-7, with D uncertain. This CDR3 comprises 13 residues. Germline V lookup: CDR1 MNHEY, CDR2 SVGAGI. V lost 10 bases to trimming and J lost 6 bases, with 19 bases between them. The CDR3 loop reads CANAAGLLFEQYF. CDR3 coding DNA: TGTGCCAACGCCGCTGGGCTTCTCTTCGAGCAGTACTTC.

The chain joins TRBV11-2 to TRBJ1-6; no clear D. Trimming left V 4 bases short and J 4 bases short, with 14 bases between. Germline loops: CDR1 SGHAT, CDR2 FQNNGV. This CDR3 contains 16 residues. CDR3 in DNA: TGTGCCAGCAGCTCTACTGCCAGGATTTATAATTCACCCCTCCACTTT. As protein: CASSSTARIYNSPLHF.

The chain combines TRBV28 with TRBJ1-1; 8 bases agree with TRBD1. This CDR3 contains 14 residues. With 3 bases clipped from V and 6 bases from J, the junction kept 6 bases outside the gene matches. Germline V gene sequence: CDR1 MDHEN, CDR2 SYDVKM. The CDR3 reads CASSFYRGRPEAFF. CDR3 nucleotides: TGTGCCAGCAGTTTTTACAGGGGGAGACCTGAAGCTTTCTTT.

The chain combines TRBV7-3 with TRBJ2-5, with 11 positions matching TRBD2. Trimming at V came to 5 bases and at J to 4 bases, leaving 3 bases not matched to a gene. The CDR3 has 14 residues. Germline values: CDR1 SGHTA, CDR2 FQGTGA. In nucleotides, the CDR3 is TGTGCCAGCAGCAAGGGACTAGCGGTAGAGACCCAGTACTTC. Translated, it gives CASSKGLAVETQYF.

This clone was seen at least ten times. The chain joins TRBV10-3 to TRBJ2-1, with TRBD2 matching over 7 bases. CDR1 is ENHRY, CDR2 SYGVKD, per germline. The CDR3 has 18 amino acids. V trimming: 3 bases; J trimming: 3 bases; junction bases outside the gene matches: 14. The CDR3 region is CAISEGTGFGRSYNEQFF. In DNA, the CDR3 is TGTGCCATCAGTGAAGGGACGGGTTTCGGGAGGAGCTACAATGAGCAGTTCTTC.

The CDR3 here is CASSLTGGLNTQYF. The CDR3 DNA is TGTGCCAGCAGCTTAACAGGGGGCCTGAATACGCAGTATTTT. This chain uses TRBV11-3 with TRBJ2-3; 9 bases align to TRBD1. The V and J ends lost 2 bases and 7 bases, in that order; junction bases with no gene match: 4. The CDR3 covers 14 residues. CDR1 SGHNT and CDR2 YENEEA come from the germline V gene. Together with reference TRBV11-3 and TRBJ2-3, the CDR3 gives the full variable domain: EAGVVQSPRYKIIEKKQPVAFWCNPISGHNTLYWYLQNLGQGPELLIRYENEEAVDDSQLPKDRFSAERLKGVDSTLKIQPAELGDSAVYLCASSLTGGLNTQYFGPGTRLTVL.